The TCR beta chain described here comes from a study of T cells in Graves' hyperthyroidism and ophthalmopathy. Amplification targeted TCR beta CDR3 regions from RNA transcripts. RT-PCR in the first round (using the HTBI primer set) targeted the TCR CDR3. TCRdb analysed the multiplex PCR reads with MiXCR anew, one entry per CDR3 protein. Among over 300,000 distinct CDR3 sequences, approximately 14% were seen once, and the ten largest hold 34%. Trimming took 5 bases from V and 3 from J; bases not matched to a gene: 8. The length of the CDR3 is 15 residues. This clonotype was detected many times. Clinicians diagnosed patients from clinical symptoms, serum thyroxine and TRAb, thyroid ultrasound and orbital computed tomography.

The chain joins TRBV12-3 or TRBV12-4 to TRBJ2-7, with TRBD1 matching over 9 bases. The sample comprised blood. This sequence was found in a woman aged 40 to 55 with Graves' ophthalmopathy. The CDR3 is CASSTGQGIFYEQYF. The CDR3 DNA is TGTGCCAGCAGTACCGGACAGGGGATTTTCTACGAGCAGTACTTC.